This TCR beta chain was sequenced during a study of cytomegalovirus exposure and HLA in healthy donors. Study findings and constraints: A previous analysis found most TCR beta V segments productive roughly 90% or roughly 30% of the time.

Points on this clone: Its cognate antigen is unknown.

A multiplex PCR was run with 60 Vbeta primers and 13 Jbeta primers. TCRdb keeps only in-frame clones here, not all; method: immunoSEQ multiplex PCR. Among over 95,000 clones listed, about 80% were seen once. CDR1 and CDR2 from the germline V gene are MNHNS and SASEGT. The CDR3 runs to 13 residues. V was pared by 7 bases and J by 1 base, with 10 bases between. Input material: PBMCs. The V gene is TRBV6-1, the J gene TRBJ1-1; D unresolved. The clonotype was recovered from a woman in her 30s in good health and CMV-seropositive. CDR3 sequence (DNA): TGTGCCAGCATCCTGTCGGGGAACACTGAAGCTTTCTTT. Its protein product is CASILSGNTEAFF.